Below, 3 T cell receptor beta chains from the same sample are listed, as sequenced in a study of T cell responses to AZD1222 COVID-19 vaccine. Data came from immunoSEQ multiplex PCR; TCRdb stores just in-frame clones and leaves some out. The sample has approximately 110,000 clones; around 95% are singletons. This sample comprised peripheral blood, obtained on day 0 of AZD1222 vaccination. These receptors originate from an adult in good health.

Only one count was recorded for this clone. The V and J genes are TRBV18 and TRBJ2-6, with D possibly matching TRBD1 (6 bases). The CDR3 sequence is 17 residues long. CDR1 KGHSH and CDR2 LQKENI come from the germline V gene. Trimming left V 3 bases short and J 4 bases short, with 16 bases between. The CDR3 DNA reads as TGTGCCAGCTCACCTGGCCTGGGGGCGCCAGGGGCCAACGTCCTGACTTTC. Translated: CASSPGLGAPGANVLTF.

The chain joins TRBV27 to TRBJ2-3; D is uncertain. The length of the CDR3 is 12 residues. V lost 0 bases and J lost 3, with 1 base in between. Germline V gene lookup returns CDR1 MNHEY and CDR2 SMNVEV (reference sequence). The CDR3 reads CASSLSTDTQYF. The CDR3 nucleotides are TGTGCCAGCAGTTTATCGACAGATACGCAGTATTTT.

The chain links TRBV9 to TRBJ1-1, with unresolved D. The V gene lost 0 bases and the J gene lost 7 bases, with 7 bases spanning the gap. CDR1 and CDR2 (germline): SGDLS, YYNGEE. This CDR3 comprises 12 residues. The CDR3 DNA follows: TGTGCCAGCAGCGTAGCATCGGGTGAAGCTTTCTTT. Protein sequence: CASSVASGEAFF.